The 22 T cell receptor beta chains given below trace back to one sample, sequenced in a study of T cell repertoires in cytomegalovirus infection. TCRdb itself ran the reads through MiXCR, one entry per CDR3 protein. The table lists 250,000 or so distinct CDR3 sequences, over 15% of them singletons, with roughly 45% in the top ten. Sequencing was done on a sample of CD8+ T cells from PBMCs. These receptors all stem from a human donor in good health (CMV status not recorded). Some clones in this sample may be carry-over from other donors' samples.

This clonotype appeared a few times. J is TRBJ2-3 and V is TRBV7-6; possible D gene TRBD2, 6 bases. Germline assignment: CDR1 SGHVS and CDR2 FNYEAQ. V lost 3 bases, J lost 0 bases, and 13 bases lay in between. The CDR3 is 16 amino acids. CDR3 coding DNA: TGTGCCAGCAGCTTTATCGGGGGAACTAGCACAGATACGCAGTATTTT. Amino acids: CASSFIGGTSTDTQYF. The full variable domain, completed using reference TRBV7-6 and TRBJ2-3, is GAGVSQSPRYKVTKRGQDVALRCDPISGHVSLYWYRQALGQGPEFLTYFNYEAQQDKSGLPNDRFSAERPEGSISTLTIQRTEQRDSAMYRCASSFIGGTSTDTQYFGPGTRLTVL.

A few counts support this clonotype. This sequence joins TRBV6-5 and TRBJ1-1, with D uncertain. Germline V gives CDR1 MNHEY, CDR2 SVGAGI. The CDR3 sequence is 14 residues long. Deletions cut 0 bases from V and 0 bases from J, with 5 bases between. The CDR3 here is CASSYSVLNTEAFF. The CDR3 DNA is TGTGCCAGCAGTTACTCTGTTCTGAACACTGAAGCTTTCTTT.

This clonotype was detected only a few times. The chain couples TRBV13 to TRBJ2-1; TRBD2 matches at 7 bases. The junction had 8 bases not matched to a gene; V was cut back by 5 bases and J by 1 base. The germline gives CDR1 PRHDT, CDR2 FYEKMQ (reference sequence). The CDR3 sequence is 16 residues long. The CDR3 region has the DNA TGTGCCAGCAGCCCACGACTAGCATCGTCCTACAATGAGCAGTTCTTC. This gives the protein CASSPRLASSYNEQFF. Using reference TRBV13 and TRBJ2-1 for the parts outside the CDR3, the full variable domain is AAGVIQSPRHLIKEKRETATLKCYPIPRHDTVYWYQQGPGQDPQFLISFYEKMQSDKGSIPDRFSAQQFSDYHSELNMSSLELGDSALYFCASSPRLASSYNEQFFGPGTRLTVL.

This clonotype was seen repeatedly, ten times or more. The chain recombines TRBV7-9 with TRBJ1-1; D ambiguous. The CDR3 extends over 14 amino acids. Germline-derived CDR1 and CDR2 are SEHNR and FQNEAQ (reference sequence). Trimming pared 5 bases from V and 2 bases from J, leaving 12 bases between. The CDR3 protein is CASSQPGKNTEAFF. The DNA of the CDR3 is TGTGCCAGCAGCCAACCGGGGAAAAACACTGAAGCTTTCTTT.

The rearrangement joins TRBV20-1 to TRBJ1-1; unclear D gene. V lost 0 bases and J lost 3, with 11 bases in between. This CDR3 has 14 residues. Germline-derived CDR1 and CDR2 are DFQATT and SNEGSKA (reference sequence). This chain's CDR3 is CSARDLGSDTEAFF. As DNA, the CDR3 is TGCAGTGCTAGAGATCTAGGGTCGGACACTGAAGCTTTCTTT.

With regard to this clonotype: A much larger clone differs by one base, so this may be a read error. This chain joins TRBV7-6 and TRBJ2-1; unclear D gene. The germline gives CDR1 SGHVS, CDR2 FNYEAQ. The germline V and J ends were trimmed by 0 bases and 11 bases, with 11 bases remaining between them. This CDR3 spans 13 amino acids. CDR3 sequence reads: CASSLAPSHKQFF. The CDR3 nucleotides read TGTGCCAGCAGCTTAGCGCCAAGCCATAAGCAGTTCTTC.

This rearrangement joins TRBV7-9 to TRBJ2-2, with 8 nucleotides matching TRBD2. The CDR3 covers 16 residues. Trimming removed 7 bases from V and 4 bases from J; junction bases left unmatched: 11. CDR1 is SEHNR and CDR2 is FQNEAQ in the germline V gene (reference sequence). The CDR3 DNA reads TGTGCCAGCACCCAACCCGGGGGGGAATCCACCGGGGAGCTGTTTTTT. Residues: CASTQPGGESTGELFF.

This clonotype occurred a few times. This chain uses TRBV9 with TRBJ2-1; 7 positions agree with TRBD1. Germline CDR1 SGDLS, CDR2 YYNGEE. V lost 0 bases and J lost 4; bases outside the gene matches: 4. CDR3 length: 15 amino acids. The DNA for the CDR3 is TGTGCCAGCAGCGTAGGGGACAGCTTATACAATGAGCAGTTCTTC. This translates into CASSVGDSLYNEQFF.

This sequence joins TRBV29-1 and TRBJ2-3, with 9 bases aligning to TRBD2. The CDR3 length is 15 residues. Looked up from germline, CDR1 is SQVTM and CDR2 is ANQGSEA. J lost 2 bases, V lost 2 bases, and 5 bases had no gene match. This CDR3 reads CSVEHSGGPTDTQYF. CDR3 sequence (DNA): TGCAGCGTTGAACATAGCGGGGGCCCCACAGATACGCAGTATTTT.

This clonotype was seen only a few times. The V gene is TRBV19, the J gene TRBJ2-1; TRBD1 might be the D (5 bases). The CDR3 runs 12 residues. Looked up from germline, CDR1 is LNHDA and CDR2 is SQIVND (reference sequence). V was cut by 5 bases and J by 9 bases, with 11 bases left in between. CDR3 in amino acids: CASSEQVSEQFF. DNA of the CDR3: TGTGCCAGTAGTGAACAGGTCAGTGAGCAGTTCTTC.

This clonotype appeared once. At one of its ends the junction is not consistent with the germline gene, which may arise from a read error. This rearrangement joins TRBV28 to TRBJ1-4; unclear D gene. The CDR3 length is 16 residues. Looked up from germline, CDR1 is MDHEN and CDR2 is SYDVKM. CDR3 in amino acids: CASSPGEGLLNENLFF. The CDR3, as DNA: TGTGCCAGCAGCCCCGGAGAGGGCCTTCTTAATGAAAATCTGTTTTTT.

This clonotype came up a few times. A read error may produce the germline difference seen at one junction end. J is TRBJ2-7 and V is TRBV7-6, with a tentative D call TRBD1 (6 bases). CDR1 and CDR2 (germline): SGHVS, FNYEAQ. This CDR3 region has 15 residues. The CDR3 spells CASSLSGDKYSELYF. The CDR3 bases are TGTGCCAGCAGCTTATCAGGGGACAAATATTCCGAGCTGTACTTC.

Note on this clonotype: It may be a read error: a sequence one base away is much more abundant. The chain couples TRBV7-2 to TRBJ2-2; 9 bases map to TRBD2. This CDR3 has 17 residues. V shed 1 base and J 9 bases; nucleotides not matched to a gene: 12. CDR1 SGHTA and CDR2 FQGNSA come from the germline V gene. CDR3 region: CASSLGPTSGGTRELFF. As DNA, the CDR3 is TGTGCCAGCAGCTTAGGGCCAACGAGCGGGGGGACCAGGGAGCTGTTTTTT.

The chain links TRBV9 to TRBJ2-1, with TRBD1 matching over 9 bases. Looked up from germline, CDR1 is SGDLS and CDR2 is YYNGEE. The CDR3 totals 15 residues. The V gene end was trimmed by 3 bases and the J gene end by 8 bases; junction bases not matched to a gene: 9. CDR3 region: CASSGPGDREYEQFF. Written as DNA, the CDR3 is TGTGCCAGCAGCGGGCCTGGGGACAGGGAATATGAGCAGTTCTTC.

This clonotype was detected only a few times. This chain joins TRBV12-3 or TRBV12-4 and TRBJ2-6; 9 nucleotides align to TRBD1. The CDR3 runs to 18 residues. Trimming removed 7 bases from V and 1 base from J; junction bases left unmatched: 11. CDR3 DNA sequence: TGTGCCAGCACCACGGACAGGGGATTCCCTTCTGGGGCCAACGTCCTGACTTTC. Residues: CASTTDRGFPSGANVLTF.

This clonotype was seen a handful of times. This sequence joins TRBV6-5 and TRBJ1-3; no clear D gene. Germline V gene lookup returns CDR1 MNHEY and CDR2 SVGAGI. The CDR3 loop spans 14 amino acids. The ends were cut back, 6 bases at V and 1 base at J, with 10 bases in the middle. The DNA of the CDR3 is TGTGCCAGCAGGTCCAGGAGATCTGGAAACACCATATATTTT. It translates to CASRSRRSGNTIYF.

The chain carries TRBV7-9 and TRBJ1-2; the D gene is possibly TRBD1 (5 bases). Germline V lookup: CDR1 SEHNR, CDR2 FQNEAQ (reference sequence). V was clipped by 1 base and J by 4 bases, with 10 bases between them. The CDR3 totals 14 residues. This CDR3 reads CASSLEPGIYGYTF. The CDR3 region has the DNA TGTGCCAGCAGCTTAGAGCCAGGGATCTATGGCTACACCTTC.

This clonotype was counted at least ten times. J is TRBJ2-1 and V is TRBV7-9; TRBD2 agrees at 9 bases. Per the germline V gene, CDR1 is SEHNR and CDR2 is FQNEAQ (reference sequence). The CDR3 length is 15 residues. The J segment lost 5 bases and the V segment lost 4 bases, leaving 6 bases of the junction unmatched. The CDR3 loop is CASSWSGGPDNEQFF. CDR3 nucleotide sequence: TGTGCCAGCAGCTGGAGCGGGGGGCCTGACAATGAGCAGTTCTTC.

This sequence joins TRBV29-1 and TRBJ2-6, with TRBD1 matching 12 bases. In germline, CDR1 is SQVTM, CDR2 ANQGSEA. With 7 bases clipped from V and 2 bases from J, the junction kept 6 bases outside the gene matches. The CDR3 loop spans 16 amino acids. In nucleotides, the CDR3 is TGCAGCGCCGGGGACAGGGGGCGGGCTGGGGCCAACGTCCTGACTTTC. It is translated as CSAGDRGRAGANVLTF.

The chain carries TRBV23-1 and TRBJ2-1; 10 positions match TRBD1. TRBV23-1 is an open reading frame, and its role is uncertain. The CDR3 has 17 residues. V dropped 2 bases and J dropped 4; count of bases not matched to a gene: 8. The CDR3 sequence is CASSQRPSDRGYNEQFF. The DNA for the CDR3 is TGCGCCAGCAGTCAACGGCCGTCGGACAGGGGGTACAATGAGCAGTTCTTC.

In this sample, this clonotype turned up a few times. The J gene is TRBJ2-3, the V gene TRBV4-1; the D is unclear. This CDR3 has 13 amino acids. From germline, CDR1 is MGHRA and CDR2 YSYEKL. V was clipped by 1 base and J by 6 bases, with 8 bases between them. CDR3 sequence: CASSQGLLDTQYF. The CDR3 region has the DNA TGCGCCAGCAGCCAAGGGTTACTCGATACGCAGTATTTT.

This clonotype was found many times. This chain links TRBV7-2 with TRBJ2-7, with 8 bases identical to TRBD2. Germline CDR1 reads SGHTA; CDR2 reads FQGNSA. V lost 8 bases, J lost 6 bases, and 15 bases stayed unmatched. This CDR3 region has 15 residues. The CDR3 sequence: CASLSTGTSLGEQYF. CDR3 in DNA: TGTGCCAGCCTCTCCACCGGGACTAGTTTGGGCGAGCAGTACTTC.